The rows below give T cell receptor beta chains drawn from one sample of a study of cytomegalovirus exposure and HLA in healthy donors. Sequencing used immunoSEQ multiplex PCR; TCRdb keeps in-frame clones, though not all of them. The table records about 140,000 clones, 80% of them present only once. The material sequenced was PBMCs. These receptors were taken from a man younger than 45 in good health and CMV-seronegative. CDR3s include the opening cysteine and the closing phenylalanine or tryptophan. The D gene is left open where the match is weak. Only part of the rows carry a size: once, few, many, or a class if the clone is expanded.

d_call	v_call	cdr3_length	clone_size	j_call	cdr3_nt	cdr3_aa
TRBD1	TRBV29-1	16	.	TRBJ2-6	TGCAGCGTTGGGGGACAGGGGGCGGGAGGGGCCAACGTCCTGACTTTC	CSVGGQGAGGANVLTF
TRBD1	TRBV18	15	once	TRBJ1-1	TGTGCCAGCTCACCACCCTTGGGGACAGTCCGGGAAGCTTTCTTT	CASSPPLGTVREAFF
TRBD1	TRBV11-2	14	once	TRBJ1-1	TGTGCCAGCAGCCTTGAACCCAGGGGGCGTGAAGCTTTCTTT	CASSLEPRGREAFF
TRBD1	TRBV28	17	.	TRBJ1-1	TGTGCCAGCAGTTTAAGCCTTGGGACAGGGGGTGGCACTGAAGCTTTCTTT	CASSLSLGTGGGTEAFF
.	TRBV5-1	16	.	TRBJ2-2	TGCGCCAGCAGCTTACAAGGACTGGGAAACACCGGGGAGCTGTTTTTT	CASSLQGLGNTGELFF
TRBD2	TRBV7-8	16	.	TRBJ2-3	TGTGCCAGCAGCTTACGACTAGCGGGAGGTGCAGATACGCAGTATTTT	CASSLRLAGGADTQYF
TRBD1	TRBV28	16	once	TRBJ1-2	TGTGCCAGCAGTCCGGGGACAGGTACCGCTAACTATGGCTACACCTTC	CASSPGTGTANYGYTF
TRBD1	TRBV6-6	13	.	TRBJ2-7	TGTGCCAGCACGGGACAGGCGATATACGAGCAGTACTTC	CASTGQAIYEQYF
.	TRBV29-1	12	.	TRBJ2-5	TGCAGCACAAGGGACTCAAGCGAGACCCAGTACTTC	CSTRDSSETQYF
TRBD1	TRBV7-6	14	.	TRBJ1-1	TGTGCCAGCAGCCAGGACAGGGGAGGGACTGAAGCTTTCTTT	CASSQDRGGTEAFF